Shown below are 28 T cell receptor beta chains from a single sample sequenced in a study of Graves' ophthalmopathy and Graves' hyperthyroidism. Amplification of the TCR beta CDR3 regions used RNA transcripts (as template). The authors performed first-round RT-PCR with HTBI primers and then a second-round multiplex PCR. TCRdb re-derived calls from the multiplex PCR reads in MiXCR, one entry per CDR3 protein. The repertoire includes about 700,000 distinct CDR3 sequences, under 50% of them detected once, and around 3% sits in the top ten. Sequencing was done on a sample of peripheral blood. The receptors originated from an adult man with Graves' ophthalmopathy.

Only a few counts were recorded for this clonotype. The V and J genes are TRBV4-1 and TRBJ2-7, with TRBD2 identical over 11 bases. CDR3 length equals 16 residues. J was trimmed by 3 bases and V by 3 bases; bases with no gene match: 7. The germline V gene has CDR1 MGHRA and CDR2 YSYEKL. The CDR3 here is CASSHLSGGAFYEQYF. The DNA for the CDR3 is TGCGCCAGCAGCCACCTTAGCGGGGGGGCCTTCTACGAGCAGTACTTC.

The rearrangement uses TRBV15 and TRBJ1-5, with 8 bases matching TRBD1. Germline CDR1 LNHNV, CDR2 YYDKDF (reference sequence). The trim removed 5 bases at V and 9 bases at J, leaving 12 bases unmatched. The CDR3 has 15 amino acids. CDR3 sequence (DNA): TGTGCCACCAGCTGGGGCCAGGACAGGGTTCGGCCCCAGCATTTT. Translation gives CATSWGQDRVRPQHF. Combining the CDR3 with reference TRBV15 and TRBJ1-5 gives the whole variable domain DAMVIQNPRYQVTQFGKPVTLSCSQTLNHNVMYWYQQKSSQAPKLLFHYYDKDFNNEADTPDNFQSRRPNTSFCFLDIRSPGLGDTAMYLCATSWGQDRVRPQHFGDGTRLSIL.

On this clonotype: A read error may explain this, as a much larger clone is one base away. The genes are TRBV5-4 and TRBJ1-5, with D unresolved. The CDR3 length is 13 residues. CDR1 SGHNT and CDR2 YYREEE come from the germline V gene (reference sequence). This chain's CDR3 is CANSLDMAQPQHF. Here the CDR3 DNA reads TGTGCCAACAGCTTAGACATGGCTCAGCCCCAGCATTTT.

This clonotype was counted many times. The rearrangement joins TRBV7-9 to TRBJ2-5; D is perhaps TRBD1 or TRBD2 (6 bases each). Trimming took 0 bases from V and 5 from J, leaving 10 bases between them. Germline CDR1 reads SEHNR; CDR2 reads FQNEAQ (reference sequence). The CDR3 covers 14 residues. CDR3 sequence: CASSLAGGTETQYF. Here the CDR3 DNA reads TGTGCCAGCAGCTTAGCGGGGGGCACGGAGACCCAGTACTTC. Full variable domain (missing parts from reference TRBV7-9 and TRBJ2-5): DTGVSQNPRHKITKRGQNVTFRCDPISEHNRLYWYRQTLGQGPEFLTYFQNEAQLEKSRLLSDRFSAERPKGSFSTLEIQRTEQGDSAMYLCASSLAGGTETQYFGPGTRLLVL.

As DNA, the CDR3 is TGTGCCAGCTCACTTCAGGGTACCACTGAAGCTTTCTTT. Residues: CASSLQGTTEAFF. The rearrangement joins TRBV18 to TRBJ1-1, with TRBD1 as a possible D gene (5 bases). CDR1 and CDR2 (germline): KGHSH, LQKENI. V was shortened by 4 bases and J by 4 bases, with 10 bases between the two germline ends. This CDR3 spans 13 amino acids.

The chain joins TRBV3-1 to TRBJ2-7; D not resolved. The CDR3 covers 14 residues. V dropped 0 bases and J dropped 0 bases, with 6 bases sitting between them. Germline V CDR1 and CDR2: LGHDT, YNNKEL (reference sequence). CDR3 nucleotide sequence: TGTGCCAGCAGCCAAGATCCAGTCTCCTACGAGCAGTACTTC. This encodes CASSQDPVSYEQYF.

Here the CDR3 reads CASSQNRDRVIFSGYTF. The CDR3 coding sequence is TGTGCCAGCAGCCAAAACCGGGACAGGGTTATCTTCTCTGGCTACACCTTC. This sequence joins TRBV14 and TRBJ1-2; 9 positions match TRBD1. The trim removed 2 bases at V and 7 bases at J, leaving 14 bases unmatched. This CDR3 has 17 residues. The germline V gene has CDR1 SGHDN and CDR2 FVKESK.

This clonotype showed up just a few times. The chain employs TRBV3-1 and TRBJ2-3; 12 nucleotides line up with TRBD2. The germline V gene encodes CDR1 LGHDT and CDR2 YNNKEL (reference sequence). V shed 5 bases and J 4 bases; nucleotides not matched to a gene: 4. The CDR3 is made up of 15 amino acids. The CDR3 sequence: CASSARLAGADTQYF. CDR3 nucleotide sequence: TGTGCCAGCAGCGCCCGACTAGCGGGGGCAGATACGCAGTATTTT.

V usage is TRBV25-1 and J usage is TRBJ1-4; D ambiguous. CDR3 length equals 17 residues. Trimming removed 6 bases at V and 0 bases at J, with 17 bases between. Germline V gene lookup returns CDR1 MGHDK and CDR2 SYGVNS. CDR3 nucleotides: TGTGCCAGCAGCTTTGCCGGTCCTGATGCAACTAATGAAAAACTGTTTTTT. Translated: CASSFAGPDATNEKLFF.

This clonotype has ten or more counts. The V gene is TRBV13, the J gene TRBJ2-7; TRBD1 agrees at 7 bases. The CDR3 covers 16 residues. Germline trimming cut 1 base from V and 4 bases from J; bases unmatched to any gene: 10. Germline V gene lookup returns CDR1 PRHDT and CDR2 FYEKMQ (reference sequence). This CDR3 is CASSLVRQGLLYEQYF. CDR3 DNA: TGTGCCAGCAGCTTAGTACGACAGGGATTACTTTACGAGCAGTACTTC. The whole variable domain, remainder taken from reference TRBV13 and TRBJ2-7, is AAGVIQSPRHLIKEKRETATLKCYPIPRHDTVYWYQQGPGQDPQFLISFYEKMQSDKGSIPDRFSAQQFSDYHSELNMSSLELGDSALYFCASSLVRQGLLYEQYFGPGTRLTVT.

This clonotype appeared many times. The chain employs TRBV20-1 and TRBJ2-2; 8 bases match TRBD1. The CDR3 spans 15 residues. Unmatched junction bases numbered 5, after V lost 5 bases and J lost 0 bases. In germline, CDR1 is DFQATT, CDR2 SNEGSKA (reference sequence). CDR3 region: CSAYDRGANTGELFF. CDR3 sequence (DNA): TGCAGTGCTTACGACAGGGGCGCGAACACCGGGGAGCTGTTTTTT.

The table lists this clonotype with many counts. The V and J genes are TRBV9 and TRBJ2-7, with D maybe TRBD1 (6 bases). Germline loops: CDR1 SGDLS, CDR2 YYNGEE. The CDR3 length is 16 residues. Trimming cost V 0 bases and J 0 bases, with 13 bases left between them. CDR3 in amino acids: CASSVGAGVFSYEQYF. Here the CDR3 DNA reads TGTGCCAGCAGCGTAGGTGCAGGGGTCTTCTCCTACGAGCAGTACTTC.

CDR3 DNA: TGCAGCGTTGAAACAGGGGCCGCTGGGGCCAACGTCCTGACTTTC. It encodes CSVETGAAGANVLTF. V usage is TRBV29-1 and J usage is TRBJ2-6; 7 positions agree with TRBD1. This CDR3 spans 15 amino acids. Trimming removed 2 bases from V and 2 bases from J; junction bases left unmatched: 3. Germline CDR1 reads SQVTM; CDR2 reads ANQGSEA.

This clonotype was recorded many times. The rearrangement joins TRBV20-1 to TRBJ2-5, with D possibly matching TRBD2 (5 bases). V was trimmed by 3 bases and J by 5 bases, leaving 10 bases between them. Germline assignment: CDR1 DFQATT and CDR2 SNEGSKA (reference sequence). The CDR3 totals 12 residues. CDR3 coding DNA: TGCAGTGCTAGCGAGGGTTTGGAGACCCAGTACTTC. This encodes CSASEGLETQYF.

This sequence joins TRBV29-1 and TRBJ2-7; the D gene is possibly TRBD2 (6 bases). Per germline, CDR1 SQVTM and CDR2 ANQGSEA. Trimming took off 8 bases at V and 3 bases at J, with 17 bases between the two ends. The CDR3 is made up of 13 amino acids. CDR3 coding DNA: TGCAGCCTCGGCGAGGGGACTCGCTACGAGCAGTACTTC. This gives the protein CSLGEGTRYEQYF.

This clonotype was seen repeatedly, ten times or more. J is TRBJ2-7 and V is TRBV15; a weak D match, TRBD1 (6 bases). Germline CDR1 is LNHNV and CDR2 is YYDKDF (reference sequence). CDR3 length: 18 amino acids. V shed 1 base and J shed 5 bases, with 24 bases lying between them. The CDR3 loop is CATSRGPSLATGGHEQYF. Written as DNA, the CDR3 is TGTGCCACCAGCAGAGGACCTAGCTTAGCGACAGGCGGACACGAGCAGTACTTC.

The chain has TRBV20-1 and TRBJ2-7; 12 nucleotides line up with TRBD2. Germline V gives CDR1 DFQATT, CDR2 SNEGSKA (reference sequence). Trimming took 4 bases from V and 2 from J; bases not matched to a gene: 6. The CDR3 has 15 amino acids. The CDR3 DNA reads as TGCAGTGCTAATCGACTAGCGGGAGTAACCTACGAGCAGTACTTC. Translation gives CSANRLAGVTYEQYF.

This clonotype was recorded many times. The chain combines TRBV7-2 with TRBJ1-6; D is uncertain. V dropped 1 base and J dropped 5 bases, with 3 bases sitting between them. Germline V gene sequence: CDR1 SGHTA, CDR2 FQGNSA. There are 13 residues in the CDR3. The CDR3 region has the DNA TGTGCCAGCAGCTTAGTCAATAATTCACCCCTCCACTTT. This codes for CASSLVNNSPLHF.

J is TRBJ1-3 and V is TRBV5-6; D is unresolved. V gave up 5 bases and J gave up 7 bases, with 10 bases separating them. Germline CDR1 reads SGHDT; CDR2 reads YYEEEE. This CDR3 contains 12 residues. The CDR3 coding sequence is TGTGCCAGCAGGTGGGCAGCGAACACCATATATTTT. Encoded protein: CASRWAANTIYF.

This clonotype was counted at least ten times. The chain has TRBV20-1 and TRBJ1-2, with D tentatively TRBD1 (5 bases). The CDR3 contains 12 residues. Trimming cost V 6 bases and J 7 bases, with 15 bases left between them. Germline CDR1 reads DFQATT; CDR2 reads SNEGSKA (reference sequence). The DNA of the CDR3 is TGCAGTGCGGAAATGGGACCGAGTGGCTACACCTTC. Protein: CSAEMGPSGYTF.

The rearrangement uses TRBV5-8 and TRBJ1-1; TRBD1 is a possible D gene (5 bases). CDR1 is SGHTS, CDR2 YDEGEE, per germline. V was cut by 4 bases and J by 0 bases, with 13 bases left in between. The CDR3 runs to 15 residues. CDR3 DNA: TGTGCCAGCAGCGGGGGGGGACGGCTGAACACTGAAGCTTTCTTT. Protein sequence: CASSGGGRLNTEAFF.

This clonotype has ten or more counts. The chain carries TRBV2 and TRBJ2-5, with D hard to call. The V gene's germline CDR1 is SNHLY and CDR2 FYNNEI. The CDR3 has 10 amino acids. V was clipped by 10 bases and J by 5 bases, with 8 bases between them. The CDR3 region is CATRAETQYF. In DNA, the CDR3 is TGTGCCACTCGAGCGGAGACCCAGTACTTC. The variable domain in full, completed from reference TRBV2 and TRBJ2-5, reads EPEVTQTPSHQVTQMGQEVILRCVPISNHLYFYWYRQILGQKVEFLVSFYNNEISEKSEIFDDQFSVERPDGSNFTLKIRSTKLEDSAMYFCATRAETQYFGPGTRLLVL.

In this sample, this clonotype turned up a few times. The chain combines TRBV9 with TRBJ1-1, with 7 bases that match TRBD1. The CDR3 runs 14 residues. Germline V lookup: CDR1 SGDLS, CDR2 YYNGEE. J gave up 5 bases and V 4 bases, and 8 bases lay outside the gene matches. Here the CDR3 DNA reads TGTGCCAGCAGCCCGCGCGACAGGGAAACTGAAGCTTTCTTT. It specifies CASSPRDRETEAFF.

This CDR3 reads CASSPGGGAEETQYF. The CDR3, as DNA: TGTGCCAGCAGCCCAGGGGGGGGAGCGGAGGAGACCCAGTACTTC. The chain carries TRBV9 and TRBJ2-5, with D perhaps given as TRBD1 or TRBD2 (7 bases each). With 4 bases removed from V and 5 bases from J, the gap between germline ends came to 18 bases. Germline V gene data show CDR1 as SGDLS and CDR2 as YYNGEE. This CDR3 has 15 residues. Using reference TRBV9 and TRBJ2-5 for the parts outside the CDR3, the full variable domain is DSGVTQTPKHLITATGQRVTLRCSPRSGDLSVYWYQQSLDQGLQFLIQYYNGEERAKGNILERFSAQQFPDLHSELNLSSLELGDSALYFCASSPGGGAEETQYFGPGTRLLVL.

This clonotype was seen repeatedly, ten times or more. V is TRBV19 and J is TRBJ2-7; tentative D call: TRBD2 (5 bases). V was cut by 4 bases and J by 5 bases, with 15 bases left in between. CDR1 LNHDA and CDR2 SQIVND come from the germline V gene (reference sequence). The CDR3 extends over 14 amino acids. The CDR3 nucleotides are TGTGCCAGTAGTAACCCCAGCGGTGGTCACGAGCAGTACTTC. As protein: CASSNPSGGHEQYF.

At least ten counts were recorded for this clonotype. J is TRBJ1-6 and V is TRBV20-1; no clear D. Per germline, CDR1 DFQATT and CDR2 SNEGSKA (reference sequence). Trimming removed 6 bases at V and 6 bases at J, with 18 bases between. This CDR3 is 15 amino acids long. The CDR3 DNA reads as TGCAGTGCCCCCGACATAAGTGCCGTTAATTCACCCCTCCACTTT. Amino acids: CSAPDISAVNSPLHF.

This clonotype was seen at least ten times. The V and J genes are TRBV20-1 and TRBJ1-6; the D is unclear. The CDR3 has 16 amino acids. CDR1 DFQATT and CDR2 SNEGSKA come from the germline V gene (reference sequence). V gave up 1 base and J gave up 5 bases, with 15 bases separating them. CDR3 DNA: TGCAGTGCTAGAGGGGAGGGAGCCTCTCATAATTCACCCCTCCACTTT. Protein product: CSARGEGASHNSPLHF.

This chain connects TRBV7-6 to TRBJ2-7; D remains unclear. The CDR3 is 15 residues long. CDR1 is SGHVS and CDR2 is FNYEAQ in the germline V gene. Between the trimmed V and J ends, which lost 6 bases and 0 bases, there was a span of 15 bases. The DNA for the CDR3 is TGTGCCAGCAGTGCCCTCGGAGCGAGCTCCTACGAGCAGTACTTC. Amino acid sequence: CASSALGASSYEQYF.